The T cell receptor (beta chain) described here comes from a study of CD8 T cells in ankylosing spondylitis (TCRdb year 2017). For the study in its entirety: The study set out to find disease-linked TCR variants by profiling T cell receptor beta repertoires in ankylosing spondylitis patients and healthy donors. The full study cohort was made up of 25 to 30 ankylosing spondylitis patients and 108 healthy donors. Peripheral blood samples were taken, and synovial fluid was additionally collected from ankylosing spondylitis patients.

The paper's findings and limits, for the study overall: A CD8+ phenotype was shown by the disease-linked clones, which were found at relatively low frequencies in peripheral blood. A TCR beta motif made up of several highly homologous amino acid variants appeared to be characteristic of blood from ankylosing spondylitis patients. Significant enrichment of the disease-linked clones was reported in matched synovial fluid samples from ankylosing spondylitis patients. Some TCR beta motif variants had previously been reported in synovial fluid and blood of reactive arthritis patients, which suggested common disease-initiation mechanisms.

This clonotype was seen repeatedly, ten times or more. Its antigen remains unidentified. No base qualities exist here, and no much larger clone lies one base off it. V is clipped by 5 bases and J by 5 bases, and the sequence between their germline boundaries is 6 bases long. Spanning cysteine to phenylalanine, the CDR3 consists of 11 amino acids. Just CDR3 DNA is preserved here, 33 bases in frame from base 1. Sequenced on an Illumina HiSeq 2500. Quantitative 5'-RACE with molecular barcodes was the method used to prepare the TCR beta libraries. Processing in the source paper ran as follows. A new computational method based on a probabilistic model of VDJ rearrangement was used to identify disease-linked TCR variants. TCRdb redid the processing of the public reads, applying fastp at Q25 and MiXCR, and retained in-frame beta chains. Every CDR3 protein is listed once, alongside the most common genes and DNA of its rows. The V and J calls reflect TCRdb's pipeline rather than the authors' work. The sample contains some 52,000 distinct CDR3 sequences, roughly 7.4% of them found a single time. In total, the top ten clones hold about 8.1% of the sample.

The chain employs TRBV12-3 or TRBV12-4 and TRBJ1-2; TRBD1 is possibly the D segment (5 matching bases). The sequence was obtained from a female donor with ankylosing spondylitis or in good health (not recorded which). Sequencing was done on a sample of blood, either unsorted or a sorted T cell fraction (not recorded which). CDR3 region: CASSPGYGYTF. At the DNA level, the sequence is TGTGCCAGCAGTCCAGGGTATGGCTACACCTTC.